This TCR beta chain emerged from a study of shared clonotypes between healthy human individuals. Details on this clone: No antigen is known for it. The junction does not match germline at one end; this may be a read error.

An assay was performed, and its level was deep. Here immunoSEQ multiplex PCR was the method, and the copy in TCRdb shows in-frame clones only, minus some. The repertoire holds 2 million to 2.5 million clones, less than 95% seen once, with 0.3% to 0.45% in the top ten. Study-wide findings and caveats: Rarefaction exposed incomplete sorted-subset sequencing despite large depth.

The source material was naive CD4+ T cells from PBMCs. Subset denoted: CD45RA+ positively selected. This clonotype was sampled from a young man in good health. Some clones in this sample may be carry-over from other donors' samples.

Here the CDR3 reads CASSLRSRDTQYF. The DNA of the CDR3 is TGTGCCAGCAGCTTACGAAGCAGAGATACGCAGTATTTT. The rearrangement joins TRBV7-3 to TRBJ2-3; unclear D gene. CDR1 and CDR2 (germline): SGHTA, FQGTGA. The CDR3 spans 13 residues.